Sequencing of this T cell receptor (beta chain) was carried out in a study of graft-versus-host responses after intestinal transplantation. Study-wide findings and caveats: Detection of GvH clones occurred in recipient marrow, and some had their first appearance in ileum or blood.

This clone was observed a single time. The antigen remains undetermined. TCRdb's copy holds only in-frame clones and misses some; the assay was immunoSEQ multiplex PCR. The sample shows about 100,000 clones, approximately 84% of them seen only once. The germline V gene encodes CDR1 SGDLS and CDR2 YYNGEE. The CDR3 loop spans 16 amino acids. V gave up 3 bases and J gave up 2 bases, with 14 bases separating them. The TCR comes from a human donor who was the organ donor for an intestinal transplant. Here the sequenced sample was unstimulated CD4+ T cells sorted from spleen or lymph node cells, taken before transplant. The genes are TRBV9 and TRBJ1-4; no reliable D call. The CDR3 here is CASSERGRSTNEKLFF. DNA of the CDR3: TGTGCCAGCAGCGAAAGAGGGCGGTCTACTAATGAAAAACTGTTTTTT. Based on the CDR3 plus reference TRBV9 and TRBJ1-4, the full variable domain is DSGVTQTPKHLITATGQRVTLRCSPRSGDLSVYWYQQSLDQGLQFLIQYYNGEERAKGNILERFSAQQFPDLHSELNLSSLELGDSALYFCASSERGRSTNEKLFFGSGTQLSVL.